These 3 T cell receptor beta chains originate from one sample sequenced in a study of T cell responses to AZD1222 COVID-19 vaccine. The repertoire was sequenced with immunoSEQ multiplex PCR; TCRdb's copy has only in-frame clones and lacks some. The table has approximately 150,000 clones, 90% to 95% seen once. The sequenced sample was peripheral blood, obtained on day 0 of AZD1222 vaccination. These receptors all come from an adult in good health.

The rearrangement joins TRBV12-3 or TRBV12-4 to TRBJ2-1; D perhaps matches TRBD2 (5 bases). V shed 10 bases and J shed 4 bases, with 14 bases lying between them. This CDR3 has 13 residues. CDR3 in amino acids: CANVLGNYNEQFF. CDR3 DNA: TGTGCCAACGTCCTCGGGAATTACAATGAGCAGTTCTTC.

V usage is TRBV6-1 and J usage is TRBJ1-1; unclear D gene. Germline values: CDR1 MNHNS, CDR2 SASEGT. Trimming left V 3 bases short and J 4 bases short, with 3 bases between. The CDR3 sequence is 11 residues long. DNA for the CDR3: TGTGCCAGCAGTGATTTCACTGAAGCTTTCTTT. The encoded protein is CASSDFTEAFF.

The CDR3 protein is CASSPDGTYEQYF. CDR3 DNA sequence: TGTGCCAGCTCACCGGACGGCACCTACGAGCAGTACTTC. The chain couples TRBV18 to TRBJ2-7; D is uncertain. CDR3 length equals 13 residues. The V and J ends lost 3 bases and 2 bases respectively, with 8 bases between them. The V gene's germline CDR1 is KGHSH and CDR2 LQKENI.